Listed here are 29 T cell receptor beta chains from one sample, sequenced in a study of cytomegalovirus exposure and HLA in healthy donors. Both 60 Vbeta primers and 13 Jbeta primers went into the PCR. Data came from immunoSEQ multiplex PCR; TCRdb stores just in-frame clones and leaves some out. The sample yields 200,000 to 250,000 clones, around 76% seen once. The sequencing sample was made of PBMCs. The receptors were sampled from a man in his late teens or twenties in good health and CMV-seronegative.

The gene calls are TRBV6-6 and TRBJ2-3, with a weak D call TRBD2 (5 bases). Germline V gene data show CDR1 as MNHNY and CDR2 as SVGAGI (reference sequence). This CDR3 has 11 amino acids. The V end was cut by 9 bases, the J end by 4 bases, with 8 bases between. The CDR3 spells CASWEPDTQYF. Written as DNA, the CDR3 is TGTGCCAGTTGGGAGCCAGATACGCAGTATTTT.

The chain is built from TRBV7-9 and TRBJ1-5; 7 bases map to TRBD1. V shed 5 bases, J shed 2 bases, and the junction held 0 bases outside the gene matches. CDR3 length: 13 residues. CDR1 is SEHNR, CDR2 FQNEAQ, per germline (reference sequence). The DNA of the CDR3 is TGTGCCAGCAGCGGACAGGGCAATCAGCCCCAGCATTTT. It translates to CASSGQGNQPQHF.

The chain joins TRBV7-2 to TRBJ2-7, with a tentative D call TRBD2 (6 bases). From germline, CDR1 is SGHTA and CDR2 FQGNSA. The CDR3 spans 14 residues. V shed 1 base and J shed 2 bases, with 9 bases lying between them. The DNA for the CDR3 is TGTGCCAGCAGCTTAGGGGACTTGACCTACGAGCAGTACTTC. Residues: CASSLGDLTYEQYF.

This clone is a singleton in its sample. The rearrangement links TRBV6-1 to TRBJ1-4; D unresolved. The CDR3 runs to 11 residues. V lost 8 bases to trimming and J lost 7 bases, with 8 bases between them. Looked up from germline, CDR1 is MNHNS and CDR2 is SASEGT. CDR3: CASGEVEKLFF. DNA of the CDR3: TGTGCCAGCGGGGAGGTTGAAAAACTGTTTTTT.

DNA of the CDR3: TGTGCCAGCAGCCTCAGGGGCTACGAGCAGTACTTC. Encoded protein: CASSLRGYEQYF. The J gene is TRBJ2-7, the V gene TRBV11-3; D possibly corresponds to TRBD1 (6 bases). The V gene's germline CDR1 is SGHNT and CDR2 YENEEA. The V and J ends lost 5 bases and 3 bases respectively, with 8 bases between them. CDR3 length: 12 residues.

The V and J genes are TRBV5-6 and TRBJ2-7; no definite D call. This CDR3 comprises 13 residues. Trimming shortened V by 0 bases and J by 5 bases, and 9 bases separated the two germline ends. Germline lookup yields CDR1 SGHDT and CDR2 YYEEEE. CDR3 amino acids: CASSLAQLNEQYF. CDR3 in DNA: TGTGCCAGCAGCTTGGCACAGCTCAACGAGCAGTACTTC.

The chain carries TRBV18 and TRBJ2-3; 7 bases agree with TRBD2. The length of the CDR3 is 17 residues. CDR1 KGHSH and CDR2 LQKENI come from the germline V gene. V shed 3 bases, J shed 5 bases, and the junction held 14 bases outside the gene matches. CDR3: CASSPRGRRELGDTQYF. The CDR3 DNA is TGTGCCAGCTCACCGCGAGGTCGGCGGGAGCTCGGAGATACGCAGTATTTT. Filled out from reference TRBV18 and TRBJ2-3, the complete variable domain reads NAGVMQNPRHLVRRRGQEARLRCSPMKGHSHVYWYRQLPEEGLKFMVYLQKENIIDESGMPKERFSAEFPKEGPSILRIQQVVRGDSAAYFCASSPRGRRELGDTQYFGPGTRLTVL.

The chain links TRBV5-6 to TRBJ2-1, with 7 bases that match TRBD2. Germline V CDR1 and CDR2: SGHDT, YYEEEE. Trimming cost V 1 base and J 4 bases; bases outside gene matches: 5. This CDR3 has 15 amino acids. CDR3: CASSLSLAPYNEQFF. The CDR3 bases are TGTGCCAGCAGCTTGTCACTAGCGCCATACAATGAGCAGTTCTTC. The variable domain in full, with the rest retrieved from reference TRBV5-6 and TRBJ2-1, is DAGVTQSPTHLIKTRGQQVTLRCSPKSGHDTVSWYQQALGQGPQFIFQYYEEEERQRGNFPDRFSGHQFPNYSSELNVNALLLGDSALYLCASSLSLAPYNEQFFGPGTRLTVL.

This chain connects TRBV25-1 to TRBJ1-2; TRBD1 matches 7 bases. Trimming at V came to 6 bases and at J to 4 bases, leaving 2 bases not matched to a gene. The germline V gene has CDR1 MGHDK and CDR2 SYGVNS. This CDR3 contains 12 residues. The CDR3 here is CASRRQGYGYTF. In nucleotides, the CDR3 is TGTGCCAGCAGGCGACAGGGCTATGGCTACACCTTC.

The V gene is TRBV7-6, the J gene TRBJ2-3, with 7 positions matching TRBD2. J gave up 2 bases and V 5 bases, and 16 bases lay outside the gene matches. CDR3 length: 18 residues. Germline assignment: CDR1 SGHVS and CDR2 FNYEAQ. In DNA, the CDR3 is TGTGCCAGCAGCCCCGAAGGCTGGGGACTATCAGACACAGATACGCAGTATTTT. This gives the protein CASSPEGWGLSDTDTQYF.

The J gene is TRBJ1-2, the V gene TRBV28, with a weak D call TRBD1 (6 bases). Germline V lookup: CDR1 MDHEN, CDR2 SYDVKM. V lost 5 bases to trimming and J lost 1 base, with 8 bases between them. This CDR3 is 13 amino acids long. CDR3 in amino acids: CASSQGINYGYTF. The CDR3 bases are TGTGCCAGCAGTCAGGGGATTAACTATGGCTACACCTTC.

The V call is TRBV6-1, the J call TRBJ1-2, with TRBD1 as a possible D gene (5 bases). Germline V gives CDR1 MNHNS, CDR2 SASEGT. The CDR3 extends over 14 amino acids. V lost 1 base and J lost 6, with 12 bases in between. The CDR3 nucleotides read TGTGCCAGCAGTGAAGGGGGGGGTAGCGATGGCTACACCTTC. Its translation: CASSEGGGSDGYTF.

The rearrangement links TRBV7-2 to TRBJ2-2, with 9 bases fitting TRBD2. The V and J ends lost 3 bases and 4 bases, in that order; junction bases with no gene match: 3. The CDR3 runs to 15 residues. In germline, CDR1 is SGHTA, CDR2 FQGNSA. The CDR3 DNA is TGTGCCAGCAGCTTGCTAGCGGGGCTCACCGGGGAGCTGTTTTTT. Translation: CASSLLAGLTGELFF.

The rearrangement joins TRBV2 to TRBJ2-3; 8 bases are shared with TRBD2. J was trimmed by 5 bases and V by 5 bases; bases with no gene match: 15. The CDR3 has 17 amino acids. Germline-derived CDR1 and CDR2 are SNHLY and FYNNEI. CDR3 protein: CASSPLGGASYEDTQYF. CDR3 nucleotide sequence: TGTGCCAGCAGTCCACTCGGGGGGGCTTCCTACGAAGATACGCAGTATTTT.

Only a few counts were recorded for this clone. The chain has TRBV2 and TRBJ2-2, with 9 bases that match TRBD1. The CDR3 spans 18 residues. Germline CDR1 SNHLY, CDR2 FYNNEI. V lost 7 bases to trimming and J lost 1 base; unmatched junction nucleotides: 13. The CDR3 DNA follows: TGTGCCAGCAAGCCGGGACAGGGCCTCCCTGGGAACACCGGGGAGCTGTTTTTT. Amino acid sequence: CASKPGQGLPGNTGELFF.

This chain links TRBV7-2 with TRBJ2-3, with D hard to call. The CDR3 contains 14 residues. Germline CDR1 reads SGHTA; CDR2 reads FQGNSA. Between the trimmed V and J ends, which lost 0 bases and 0 bases, there was a span of 4 bases. CDR3 bases: TGTGCCAGCAGCTTAGCCGGGAGCACAGATACGCAGTATTTT. It specifies CASSLAGSTDTQYF.

The rearrangement uses TRBV27 and TRBJ2-3; TRBD1 matches at 9 bases. Germline V gene sequence: CDR1 MNHEY, CDR2 SMNVEV (reference sequence). CDR3 length equals 16 residues. J gave up 5 bases and V 1 base, and 7 bases lay outside the gene matches. CDR3 sequence reads: CASSLLGQGLGDTQYF. The CDR3 region has the DNA TGTGCCAGCAGTTTATTGGGACAGGGCTTGGGAGATACGCAGTATTTT.

The chain is built from TRBV5-1 and TRBJ1-1, with D possibly being TRBD1 (6 bases). This CDR3 contains 17 residues. V was shortened by 6 bases and J by 0 bases, with 21 bases between the two germline ends. The germline gives CDR1 SGHRS, CDR2 YFSETQ. The CDR3 here is CASTVNPGGPVNTEAFF. CDR3 in DNA: TGCGCCAGCACTGTCAATCCCGGGGGGCCGGTGAACACTGAAGCTTTCTTT.

This chain links TRBV5-4 with TRBJ2-3, with D possibly TRBD1 on 8 matching bases. The CDR3 is 16 amino acids. The germline CDR1 and CDR2 sequences are SGHNT and YYREEE (reference sequence). V was trimmed by 3 bases and J by 5 bases, leaving 19 bases between them. CDR3 protein: CASSSRTTGGGDTQYF. CDR3 nucleotides: TGTGCCAGCAGCTCGAGGACCACAGGGGGGGGAGATACGCAGTATTTT.

The chain uses TRBV19 and TRBJ1-2; 9 bases match TRBD1. J gave up 4 bases and V 8 bases, and 11 bases lay outside the gene matches. CDR3 length: 15 residues. The germline V gene encodes CDR1 LNHDA and CDR2 SQIVND (reference sequence). The CDR3 loop reads CASSPGTGSGYGYTF. CDR3 bases: TGTGCCAGTTCTCCCGGGACAGGGAGTGGCTATGGCTACACCTTC.

The chain carries TRBV5-1 and TRBJ1-1, with 9 bases that match TRBD1. The germline CDR1 and CDR2 sequences are SGHRS and YFSETQ. The CDR3 covers 16 residues. Trimming at V came to 4 bases and at J to 1 base, leaving 8 bases not matched to a gene. Here the CDR3 DNA reads TGCGCCAGCAGCGTGAGACCGGGACAGGGGAACACTGAAGCTTTCTTT. It is translated as CASSVRPGQGNTEAFF.

The chain recombines TRBV7-8 with TRBJ2-3; D is unresolved. CDR3 length equals 14 residues. Germline lookup yields CDR1 SGHVS and CDR2 FQNEAQ. The V end lost 1 base, the J end lost 2 bases, and 7 bases lay between the germline ends. CDR3 residues: CASSLVSVTDTQYF. CDR3 nucleotides: TGTGCCAGCAGCTTAGTGTCAGTCACAGATACGCAGTATTTT.

The chain links TRBV19 to TRBJ2-1; TRBD2 might be the D (6 bases). V was clipped by 10 bases and J by 0 bases, with 16 bases between them. The CDR3 runs 15 residues. The germline V gene has CDR1 LNHDA and CDR2 SQIVND (reference sequence). The CDR3, as DNA: TGTGCCACCGCTAAAAGCGGGCACTCCTACAATGAGCAGTTCTTC. This codes for CATAKSGHSYNEQFF.

Written as DNA, the CDR3 is TGTGCCAGCAGCTTACTAGCGAGCACAGATACGCAGTATTTT. Encoded protein: CASSLLASTDTQYF. The rearrangement links TRBV5-6 to TRBJ2-3, with 7 positions matching TRBD2. J gave up 0 bases and V 2 bases, and 0 bases lay outside the gene matches. CDR1 and CDR2 (germline): SGHDT, YYEEEE. The CDR3 contains 14 residues.

The chain couples TRBV6-1 to TRBJ1-1; TRBD1 matches 8 bases. With 3 bases clipped from V and 4 bases from J, the junction kept 13 bases outside the gene matches. CDR1 and CDR2 (germline): MNHNS, SASEGT. This CDR3 is 17 amino acids long. CDR3 amino acids: CASSDQYGAGGVTEAFF. The CDR3 DNA sequence: TGTGCCAGCAGTGATCAGTATGGGGCAGGGGGCGTCACTGAAGCTTTCTTT.

The rearrangement joins TRBV7-9 to TRBJ2-1; tentative D call: TRBD2 (6 bases). The CDR3 consists of 16 residues. V was trimmed by 4 bases and J by 0 bases, leaving 13 bases between them. Germline-derived CDR1 and CDR2 are SEHNR and FQNEAQ (reference sequence). For the CDR3, the DNA is TGTGCCAGCAGCTACACCGGGACTTCCTCCTACAATGAGCAGTTCTTC. It codes for CASSYTGTSSYNEQFF.

This chain joins TRBV19 and TRBJ2-1; D might be TRBD2 (5 bases). Germline-derived CDR1 and CDR2 are LNHDA and SQIVND (reference sequence). The V end was cut by 1 base, the J end by 5 bases, with 6 bases between. This CDR3 comprises 13 residues. The CDR3 reads CASSIALDNEQFF. The CDR3, as DNA: TGTGCCAGTAGTATAGCACTAGACAATGAGCAGTTCTTC.

This clone showed up just a few times. The V call is TRBV30, the J call TRBJ1-5; D not certain. This CDR3 is built from 14 residues. V was clipped by 1 base and J by 0 bases, with 7 bases between them. Per the germline V gene, CDR1 is GTSNPN and CDR2 is SVGIG (reference sequence). The CDR3 DNA follows: TGTGCCTGGAGTGGAGGGTCTAGCAATCAGCCCCAGCATTTT. The encoded protein is CAWSGGSSNQPQHF.

The V gene is TRBV19, the J gene TRBJ2-7; the match to TRBD2 covers 9 bases. This CDR3 contains 14 residues. Germline CDR1 LNHDA, CDR2 SQIVND (reference sequence). Losses at the gene ends were 5 bases for V and 3 bases for J; bases not matched to a gene: 5. CDR3 sequence: CASSSGTSLYEQYF. In DNA, the CDR3 is TGTGCCAGTAGTTCCGGGACTAGCCTCTACGAGCAGTACTTC. Complete variable domain (other parts from reference TRBV19 and TRBJ2-7): DGGITQSPKYLFRKEGQNVTLSCEQNLNHDAMYWYRQDPGQGLRLIYYSQIVNDFQKGDIAEGYSVSREKKESFPLTVTSAQKNPTAFYLCASSSGTSLYEQYFGPGTRLTVT.